These T cell receptor beta chains were read from a single sample in a study of cytomegalovirus exposure and HLA in healthy donors. Libraries were prepared by immunoSEQ multiplex PCR; TCRdb keeps only in-frame clonotypes and omits some of them. The sample contains 130,000 or so clones, about 70% of which appear only once. Material for sequencing was PBMCs. The receptors come from a woman aged 40 to 55 in good health and CMV-seropositive. Both conserved end residues are part of each CDR3. D genes are given only for firm matches. Where a row states a size, it is once, few, many or the class of an expanded clone; other rows omit it.

V gene,D gene,clone size,J gene,CDR3 DNA,CDR3 protein
TRBV2,TRBD1,few,TRBJ1-4,TGTGCCAGCAGTAGGGACAGGGGGTCCGAAAAACTGTTTTTT,CASSRDRGSEKLFF
TRBV28,TRBD1,-,TRBJ2-7,TGTGCCAGCAGTTTCCCCGGGACAGGGACCTACGAGCAGTACTTC,CASSFPGTGTYEQYF
TRBV30,-,-,TRBJ1-4,TGTGCCTGGAGTGTATCAGCGGGATTCGAAAAACTGTTTTTT,CAWSVSAGFEKLFF
TRBV29-1,-,-,TRBJ2-5,TGCAGCGTTGACCGGGACATAAAGGGGGATGGAGAGACCCAGTACTTC,CSVDRDIKGDGETQYF
TRBV11-3,TRBD1,-,TRBJ2-1,TGTGCCAGCAGCTTTGGACAGGGCCTTAACAATGAGCAGTTCTTC,CASSFGQGLNNEQFF
TRBV28,-,few,TRBJ1-5,TGTGCCAGCAAAGGGAACCCTGAGGGAAAAAATCAGCCCCAGCATTTT,CASKGNPEGKNQPQHF
TRBV5-1,-,-,TRBJ2-5,TGCGCCAGCAGCGTACAAGAGACCCAGTACTTC,CASSVQETQYF
TRBV6-1,TRBD1,-,TRBJ1-1,TGTGCCAGCAGACCCGGGACAGCTGAGAACACTGAAGCTTTCTTT,CASRPGTAENTEAFF
TRBV18,TRBD1,once,TRBJ2-5,TGTGCCAGCTCAATCGCCGGGACAGGGGCGCAAGAGACCCAGTACTTC,CASSIAGTGAQETQYF
TRBV7-2,TRBD2,-,TRBJ2-3,TGTGCCAGCAGCCGAGAGACTAGCGGGGCCCCGAGCACAGATACGCAGTATTTT,CASSRETSGAPSTDTQYF
TRBV7-9,-,-,TRBJ1-1,TGTGCCAGCAGCAATTCGGGGGGTCGGACTGAAGCTTTCTTT,CASSNSGGRTEAFF
TRBV11-2,-,-,TRBJ2-5,TGTGCCAGCAGCTTAGGACGGGGAGAGACCCAGTACTTC,CASSLGRGETQYF
TRBV30,-,-,TRBJ1-1,TGTGCCTGGAGCAGACAGAACACTGAAGCTTTCTTT,CAWSRQNTEAFF
TRBV6-1,TRBD1,-,TRBJ1-6,TGTGCCAGCGGGGGACAGTTCACCTCACCCCTCCACTTT,CASGGQFTSPLHF
TRBV27,-,-,TRBJ2-7,TGTGCCAGCAGAAACACCGGGACTGTTGGATACGAGCAGTACTTC,CASRNTGTVGYEQYF
TRBV5-3,TRBD1,-,TRBJ1-2,TGTGCCAGAAGCCAACTAATCAATCCGGGACAGGGCTATGGCTACACCTTC,CARSQLINPGQGYGYTF
TRBV7-2,-,-,TRBJ1-5,TGTGCCAGCAGCCTCCCCAATCAGCCCCAGCATTTT,CASSLPNQPQHF
TRBV5-1,TRBD1,-,TRBJ1-2,TGCGCCAGCAGCTCAGCACTCACAGGGGCTAATGGCTACACCTTC,CASSSALTGANGYTF
TRBV9,-,-,TRBJ2-1,TGTGCCAGCAGCGTAGAATATGTTTCGAATGAGCAGTTCTTC,CASSVEYVSNEQFF
TRBV7-2,-,-,TRBJ1-1,TGTGCCAGCAGCCTCAGGGACACGAACACTGAAGCTTTCTTT,CASSLRDTNTEAFF
TRBV5-1,TRBD1,-,TRBJ2-7,TGCGCCAGCAGCCCGGTCCCGGGACAGGGAACCAAAGCCTACGAGCAGTACTTC,CASSPVPGQGTKAYEQYF
TRBV6-1,TRBD2,-,TRBJ2-1,TGTGCCAGCAGTGGGATCGCGACTAGCGGGAGTTATGAGCAGTTCTTC,CASSGIATSGSYEQFF